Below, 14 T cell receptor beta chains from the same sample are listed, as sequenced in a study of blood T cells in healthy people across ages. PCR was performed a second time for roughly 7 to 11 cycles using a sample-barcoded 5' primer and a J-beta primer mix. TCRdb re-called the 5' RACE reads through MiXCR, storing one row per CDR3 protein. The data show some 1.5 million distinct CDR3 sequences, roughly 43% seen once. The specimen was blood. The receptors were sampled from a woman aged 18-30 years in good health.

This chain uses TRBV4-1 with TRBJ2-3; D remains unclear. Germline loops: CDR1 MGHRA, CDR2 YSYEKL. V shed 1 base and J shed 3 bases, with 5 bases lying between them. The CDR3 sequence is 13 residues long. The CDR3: CASSQVMTDTQYF. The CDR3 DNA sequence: TGCGCCAGCAGCCAAGTCATGACAGATACGCAGTATTTT.

CDR3 bases: TGTGCCAGCAGCGTAGGTGAGGGCCGGAGTGAGCAGTACTTC. It is translated as CASSVGEGRSEQYF. The chain uses TRBV9 and TRBJ2-5; D is possibly TRBD2 (5 bases). Germline V gene lookup returns CDR1 SGDLS and CDR2 YYNGEE. This CDR3 region has 14 residues. The ends were cut back, 0 bases at V and 11 bases at J, with 17 bases in the middle.

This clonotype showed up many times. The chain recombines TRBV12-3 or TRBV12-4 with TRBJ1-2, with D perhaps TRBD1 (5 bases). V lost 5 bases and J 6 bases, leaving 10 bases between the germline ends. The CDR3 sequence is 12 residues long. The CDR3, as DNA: TGTGCCAGCAGTGTTGGGGGGAATGGCTACACCTTC. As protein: CASSVGGNGYTF.

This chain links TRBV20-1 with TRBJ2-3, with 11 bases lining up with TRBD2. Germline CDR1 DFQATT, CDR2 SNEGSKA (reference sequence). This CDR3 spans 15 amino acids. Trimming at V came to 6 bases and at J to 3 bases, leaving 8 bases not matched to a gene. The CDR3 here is CSAVTSGVETDTQYF. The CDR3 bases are TGCAGTGCCGTGACTAGCGGGGTTGAAACAGATACGCAGTATTTT.

The CDR3 DNA is TGTGCCAGCAGTGAAGCGGTCGGGGGGTGGCAGCCCCAGCATTTT. Protein sequence: CASSEAVGGWQPQHF. This rearrangement joins TRBV2 to TRBJ1-5; D is possibly TRBD1 (5 bases). With 0 bases removed from V and 7 bases from J, the gap between germline ends came to 13 bases. The CDR3 totals 15 residues. Germline V lookup: CDR1 SNHLY, CDR2 FYNNEI.

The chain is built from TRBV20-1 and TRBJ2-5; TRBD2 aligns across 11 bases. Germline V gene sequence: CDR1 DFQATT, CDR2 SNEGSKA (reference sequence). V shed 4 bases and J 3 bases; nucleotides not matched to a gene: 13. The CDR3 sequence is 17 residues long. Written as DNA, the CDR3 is TGCAGTGCTACTACTAGCGGGAGTGCATTTGGAGAAGAGACCCAGTACTTC. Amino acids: CSATTSGSAFGEETQYF.

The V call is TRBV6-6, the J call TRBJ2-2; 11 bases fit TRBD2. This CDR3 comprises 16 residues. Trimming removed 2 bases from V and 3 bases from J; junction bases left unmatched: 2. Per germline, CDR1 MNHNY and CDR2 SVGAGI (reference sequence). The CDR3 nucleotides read TGTGCCAGCAGTTACACTAGCGGGAGTGACACCGGGGAGCTGTTTTTT. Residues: CASSYTSGSDTGELFF.

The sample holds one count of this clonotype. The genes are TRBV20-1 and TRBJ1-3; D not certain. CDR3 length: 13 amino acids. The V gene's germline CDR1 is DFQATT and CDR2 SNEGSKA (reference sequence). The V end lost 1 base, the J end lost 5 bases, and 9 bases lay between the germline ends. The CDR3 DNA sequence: TGCAGTGCTAGAGTTGAGACCAGAAACACCATATATTTT. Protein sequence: CSARVETRNTIYF.

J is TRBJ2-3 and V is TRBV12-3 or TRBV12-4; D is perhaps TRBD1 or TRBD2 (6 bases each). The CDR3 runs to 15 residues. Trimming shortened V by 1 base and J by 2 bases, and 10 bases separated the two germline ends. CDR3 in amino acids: CASSLEWGATDTQYF. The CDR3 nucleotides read TGTGCCAGCAGTTTAGAGTGGGGGGCCACAGATACGCAGTATTTT.

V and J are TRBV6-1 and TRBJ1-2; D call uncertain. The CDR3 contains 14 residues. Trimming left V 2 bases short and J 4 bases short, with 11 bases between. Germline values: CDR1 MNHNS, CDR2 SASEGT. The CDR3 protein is CASSEIPGGYGYTF. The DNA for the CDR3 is TGTGCCAGCAGTGAAATCCCGGGAGGCTATGGCTACACCTTC.

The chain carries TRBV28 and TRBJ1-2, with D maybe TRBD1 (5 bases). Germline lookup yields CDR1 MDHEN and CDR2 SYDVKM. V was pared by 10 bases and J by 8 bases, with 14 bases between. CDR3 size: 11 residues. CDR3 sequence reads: CATYGAPGYTF. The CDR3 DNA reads TGTGCCACCTACGGGGCTCCGGGCTACACCTTC.

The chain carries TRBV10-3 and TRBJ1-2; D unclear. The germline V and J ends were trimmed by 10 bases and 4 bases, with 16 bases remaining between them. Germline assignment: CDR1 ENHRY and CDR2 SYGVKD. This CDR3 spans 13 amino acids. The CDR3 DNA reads TGTGCCACCGGGGATGCCGCCCCCTATGGCTACACCTTC. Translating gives CATGDAAPYGYTF.

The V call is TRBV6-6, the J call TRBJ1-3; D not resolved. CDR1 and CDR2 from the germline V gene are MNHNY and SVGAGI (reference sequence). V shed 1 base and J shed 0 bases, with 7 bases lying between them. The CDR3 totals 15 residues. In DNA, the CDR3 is TGTGCCAGCAGTTACTTGGGAAACTCTGGAAACACCATATATTTT. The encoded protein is CASSYLGNSGNTIYF.

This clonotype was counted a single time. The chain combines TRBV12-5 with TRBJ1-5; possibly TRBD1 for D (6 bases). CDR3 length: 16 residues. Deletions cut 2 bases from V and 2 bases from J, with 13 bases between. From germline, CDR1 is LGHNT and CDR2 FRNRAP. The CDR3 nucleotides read TGTGCTAGTGGTTTGATCCGGGGGCAAGGCAATCAGCCCCAGCATTTT. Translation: CASGLIRGQGNQPQHF.